This is a list of T cell receptor beta chains from one sample in a study of blood T cell repertoires in COVID-19. Method: immunoSEQ multiplex PCR; TCRdb's copy keeps in-frame clones and lacks some. The repertoire has about 180,000 clones, around 87% of them found once; the top ten carry 2% to 3%. The sequenced sample consisted of peripheral blood. The receptor set was obtained from a man aged 35 to 55 with active or convalescent COVID-19. CDR3s include the opening cysteine and the closing phenylalanine or tryptophan.

TRBV11-2,CASSSYPTRSSYEQYF
TRBV6-2/TRBV6-3,CASSYLVSRGPSGETQYF
TRBV27,CASSLQRGAAITYEQYF
TRBV18,CASSLPTGQGARGYTF
TRBV30,CAWTSGGAYEQYF
TRBV3-1/TRBV3-2,CASSQDPGATNEKLFF
TRBV28,CASSLQDMANVLTF
TRBV11-2,CASSLMGQPQHF
TRBV7-9,CASSLRGDEATYEQYF
TRBV15,CATSRDAGGSYEQYF
TRBV18,CASSPPNDRGNQPQHF
TRBV7-2,CASSLGGRFNQPQHF
TRBV7-9,CASSFGQGLRNTIYF
TRBV24-1,CATSDAGTSRETQYF
TRBV3-1/TRBV3-2,CASSQPRTGSPGELFF
TRBV30,CAWSVRRNEKLFF
TRBV12-5,CASGLVTGGNSYTEAFF
TRBV11-3,CASSNLDTGELFF
TRBV27,CASSLYPGMRIGNTIYF
TRBV11-3,CASSLGSGANTEAFF
TRBV6-5,CATTRDSHNSPLHF
TRBV7-8,CASSLQLGQGQETQYF
TRBV11-2,CASSYLSGGPGEQYF
TRBV29-1,CSFSPWQTGELFF
TRBV3-1/TRBV3-2,CASSQEFLGALSYNEQFF
TRBV2,CASSGEQGATPTIYF
TRBV5-1,CASSLDSPNQPQHF
TRBV2,CASSAVTGSGQPQHF
TRBV20-1,CSASGTGGRVVTGELFF
TRBV29-1,CSVGDSLQPQHF
TRBV24-1,CATSGGNEQFF
TRBV5-1,CASGVGTEETQYF
TRBV19,CASSLGQSSYNEQFF
TRBV14,CASSPNRQYGYTF
TRBV27,CASSLKGPGGVTYGYTF
TRBV28,CASSLSTGVGNTIYF
TRBV30,CAWSRGNEKLFF
TRBV19,CASSISHAGYGYTF
TRBV6-2/TRBV6-3,CASSYAGREETQYF
TRBV19,CASSIEVAVSNQPQHF
TRBV19,CASSGLAKLFF
TRBV5-1,CASRPGQGAGNEKLFF
TRBV5-4,CASRKTGGDEKLFF
TRBV3-1/TRBV3-2,CASSPVAGSYNNEQFF
TRBV6-5,CASSYSGTPGYTF
TRBV7-3,CASSLTVDSYNEQFF
TRBV11-1,CASSPAEVTDTQYF
TRBV28,CASRLGQGYEKLFF
TRBV19,CASSKTGAETEAFF
TRBV7-7,CASSPLSIIQETQYF
TRBV11-2,CASSWPGNGYTF
TRBV27,CASRERLAGTYEQYF
TRBV6-5,CASSLGGNTEAFF